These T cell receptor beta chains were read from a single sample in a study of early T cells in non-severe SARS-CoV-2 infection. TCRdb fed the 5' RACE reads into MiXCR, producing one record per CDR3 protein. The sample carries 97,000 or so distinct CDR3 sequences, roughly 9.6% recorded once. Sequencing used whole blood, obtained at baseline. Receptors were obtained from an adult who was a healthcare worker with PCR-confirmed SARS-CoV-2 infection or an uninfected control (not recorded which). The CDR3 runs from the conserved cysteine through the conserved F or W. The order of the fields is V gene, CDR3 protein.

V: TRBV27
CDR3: CASSLSGRGELEQFF

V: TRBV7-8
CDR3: CASSPIAGFEEKLFF

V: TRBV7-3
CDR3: CASSLNANTEAFF

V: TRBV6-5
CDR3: CASSGQRVGDYGYTF

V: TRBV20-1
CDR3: CSARAGDSAYNEQFF

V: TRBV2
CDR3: CASQGQGMETQYF

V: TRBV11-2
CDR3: CASSQTRAGMEYF

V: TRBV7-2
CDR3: CASSLAGAGEQYF

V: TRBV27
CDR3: CASSLFRDRAGEQFF

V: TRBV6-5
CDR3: CASSYNLGETQYF

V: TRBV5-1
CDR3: CASWDPLQESHYGYTF

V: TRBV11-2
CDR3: CASSLGLGADTQYF

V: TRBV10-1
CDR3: CASSDGTAYGYTF

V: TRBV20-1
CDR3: CSVITAGNTIYF

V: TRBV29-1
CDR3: CSVEQKETQYF

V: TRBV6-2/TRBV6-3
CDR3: CASRGTTYGYTF

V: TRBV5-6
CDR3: CASSLRGHVNTGELFF

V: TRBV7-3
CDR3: CASSSLSALWAGRTDTQYF

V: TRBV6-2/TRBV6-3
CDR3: CASTPPQRPSYEQYF

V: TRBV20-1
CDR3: CSAPGLARNEQFF

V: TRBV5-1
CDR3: CASSWGTATRDEQFF

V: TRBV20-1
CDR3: CSARDERQGFYHSPLHF

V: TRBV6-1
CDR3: CASSDRGYGYTF

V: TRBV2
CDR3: CASRSGTSVYYEQYF

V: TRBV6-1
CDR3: CASSDPGRAAGNTIYF

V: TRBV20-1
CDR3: CSARDSAETQYF

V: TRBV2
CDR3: CASSVHTGGSRANVLTF

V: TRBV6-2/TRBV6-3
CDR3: CASRARGELFF

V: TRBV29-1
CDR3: CSVEDVGADTQYF

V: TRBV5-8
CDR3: CASSPGVYEQYF

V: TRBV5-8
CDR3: CASSSGTLSTDTQYF

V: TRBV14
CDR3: CASSQERREEQFF

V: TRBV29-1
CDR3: CSVLGQGAQEQFF

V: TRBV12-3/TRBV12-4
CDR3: CASSRFFGTLQGGKNIQYF

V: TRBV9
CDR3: CASSSSAGLGNSPLHF

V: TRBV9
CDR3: CASSVVGGEGTLAKNIQYF

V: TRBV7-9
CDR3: CASSPPSAGANVLTF

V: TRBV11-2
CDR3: CASSLGAVAEQYF

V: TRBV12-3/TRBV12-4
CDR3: CASHPSGHGDTQYF

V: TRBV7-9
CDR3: CASSPTGTGQPQHF

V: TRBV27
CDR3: CASSGAGDTDTQYF

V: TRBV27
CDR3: CASSSGQGRQPQHF

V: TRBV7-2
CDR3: CASSLLGAGTYEQYF

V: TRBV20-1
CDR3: CSAIAGAAADTQYF

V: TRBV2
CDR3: CASSESPAIYEQYF

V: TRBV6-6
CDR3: CASSYVESLNEQFF

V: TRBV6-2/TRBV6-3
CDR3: CASTKVPQGRTEAFF

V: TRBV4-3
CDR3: CASSETDQETQYF

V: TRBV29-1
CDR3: CSVDFVWDRGTDTQYF

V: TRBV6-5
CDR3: CASRPRADSSSYGYTF

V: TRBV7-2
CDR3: CASSFRQGARTGELFF

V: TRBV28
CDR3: CASSLPSDRVVITDTQYF

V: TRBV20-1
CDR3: CSARDESQGNSPLHF